What follows describes a single T cell receptor (beta chain). Clones were sequenced by immunoSEQ multiplex PCR, and TCRdb holds only the in-frame ones, with some missing. In the table there are 120,000 to 150,000 clones, roughly 91% of which are singletons. Trimming left V 5 bases short and J 4 bases short, with 15 bases between. CDR1 and CDR2 (germline): LGHNA, YSLEER. The CDR3 loop spans 14 amino acids. These data belong to a study of T cell responses to AZD1222 COVID-19 vaccine. Overall study: The study pooled second doses at about 4 or about 12 weeks.

The chain employs TRBV4-3 and TRBJ2-7, with D possibly called TRBD1 or TRBD2 (5 bases each). The clonotype comes from an adult in good health. This material consisted of peripheral blood, taken on day 0 of AZD1222 vaccination. The DNA for the CDR3 is TGCGCCAGCAGCAAGTGGGGGAGTGCGTACGAGCAGTACTTC. Translating it yields CASSKWGSAYEQYF.